This passage covers 3 T cell receptor beta chains from one sample sequenced in a study of Tregs in tolerant kidney transplant recipients. Generated by immunoSEQ multiplex PCR, the TCRdb table keeps only in-frame clones and is missing some. The table shows approximately 100,000 clones, with roughly 93% occurring only once. This specimen consisted of CD4+ T cells from blood, obtained before the transplant. The receptors derive from a human donor who received a combined kidney and bone marrow transplant.

The V gene is TRBV6-6, the J gene TRBJ2-5; maybe TRBD2 (6 bases). The CDR3 has 14 residues. V lost 6 bases and J 2 bases, leaving 13 bases between the germline ends. The germline V gene encodes CDR1 MNHNY and CDR2 SVGAGI (reference sequence). As DNA, the CDR3 is TGTGCCAGCAGGAGGTTTAGCGGACAAGAGACCCAGTACTTC. Its protein is CASRRFSGQETQYF.

In this sample, this clone turned up once. The chain links TRBV2 to TRBJ1-2; 8 bases map to TRBD1. Germline loops: CDR1 SNHLY, CDR2 FYNNEI. CDR3 length equals 14 residues. J lost 4 bases, V lost 4 bases, and 5 bases had no gene match. In DNA, the CDR3 is TGTGCCAGCAGTGTCAGGGGGCGTATCTATGGCTACACCTTC. Its protein is CASSVRGRIYGYTF.

This chain uses TRBV6-6 with TRBJ1-4; maybe TRBD1 (6 bases). CDR1 and CDR2 from the germline V gene are MNHNY and SVGAGI (reference sequence). This CDR3 region has 15 residues. Trimming took off 2 bases at V and 4 bases at J, with 11 bases between the two ends. CDR3 region: CASSYVQGRNEKLFF. CDR3 nucleotides: TGTGCCAGCAGTTACGTACAGGGACGTAATGAAAAACTGTTTTTT.